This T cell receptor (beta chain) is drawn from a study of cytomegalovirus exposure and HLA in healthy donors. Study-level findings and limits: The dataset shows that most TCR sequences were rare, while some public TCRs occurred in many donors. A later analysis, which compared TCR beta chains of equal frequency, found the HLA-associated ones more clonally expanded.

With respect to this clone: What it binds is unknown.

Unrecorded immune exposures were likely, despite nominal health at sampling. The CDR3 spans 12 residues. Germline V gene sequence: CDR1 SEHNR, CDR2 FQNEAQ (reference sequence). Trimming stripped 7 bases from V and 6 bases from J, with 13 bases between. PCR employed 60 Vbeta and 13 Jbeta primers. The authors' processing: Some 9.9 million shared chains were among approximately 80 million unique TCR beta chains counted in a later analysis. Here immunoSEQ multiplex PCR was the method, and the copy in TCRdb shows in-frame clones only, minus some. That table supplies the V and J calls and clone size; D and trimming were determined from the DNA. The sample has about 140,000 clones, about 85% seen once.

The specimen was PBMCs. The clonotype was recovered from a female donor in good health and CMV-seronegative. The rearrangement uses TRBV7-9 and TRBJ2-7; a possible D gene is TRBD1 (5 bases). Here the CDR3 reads CASTIQEGEQYF. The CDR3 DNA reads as TGTGCCAGCACCATACAGGAAGGCGAGCAGTACTTC.